Listed below are T cell receptor beta chains from one sample, sequenced in a study of blood T cell repertoires in COVID-19. The table came from immunoSEQ multiplex PCR; TCRdb's copy has only in-frame clones and leaves some out. The sample yields about 160,000 clones, about 80% seen once. The sample consisted of peripheral blood. Receptor source: a man between 65 and 79 years old who had recovered from COVID-19. Each CDR3 is given with its conserved first and last residue. D genes are given only for firm matches. Clone size appears in some rows only: once, few, many, or a class for an expanded clone.

DNA,CDR3,size,D,J,V
TGTGCCAGCGGTACCGGGACAGGGGTCCACGAGCAGTACTTC,CASGTGTGVHEQYF,.,TRBD1,TRBJ2-7,TRBV2
TGTGCCAGCAGTTTGACGGGCGGGGAGCTGTTTTTT,CASSLTGGELFF,.,.,TRBJ2-2,TRBV28
TGTGCCAGCAGTTTCCAGGGGCAAAATTCAGATACGCAGTATTTT,CASSFQGQNSDTQYF,once,.,TRBJ2-3,TRBV28
TGTGCCAGTAGTACCATTGACGGCGGGAAACTGTTTTTT,CASSTIDGGKLFF,.,.,TRBJ1-4,TRBV19
TGCGCCAGCAGCCAAGGCAGGGGACCCCACGAGCAGTACTTC,CASSQGRGPHEQYF,.,.,TRBJ2-7,TRBV4-1
TGTGCCAGCAGCCCAGAATTGGACAGTCCCTACAATGAGCAGTTCTTC,CASSPELDSPYNEQFF,few,.,TRBJ2-1,TRBV7-9
TGTGCCAGCAGCCAAGAAGGAGCGGGAGGGGGGAAGACCCAGTACTTC,CASSQEGAGGGKTQYF,.,TRBD2,TRBJ2-5,TRBV4-2
TGTGCCAGCAGTCGGGAGCGGCCCTACAATGAGCAGTTCTTC,CASSRERPYNEQFF,.,.,TRBJ2-1,TRBV27
TGTGCCAGCAGCTTGACGACAGTGAACACTGAAGCTTTCTTT,CASSLTTVNTEAFF,.,.,TRBJ1-1,TRBV7-9
TGTGCCAGCAGTTACGGGCTGGGTGCTGAAGCTTTCTTT,CASSYGLGAEAFF,.,.,TRBJ1-1,TRBV6-5
TGTGCCAGCTCACCTCCGGGACAGGGTAACCACGAGCAGTACTTC,CASSPPGQGNHEQYF,.,TRBD1,TRBJ2-7,TRBV18
TGTGCCAGCAGCGAACCGGGACAGGGGTCAGAGACCCAGTACTTC,CASSEPGQGSETQYF,.,TRBD1,TRBJ2-5,TRBV7-9
TGTGCCAGCTCCCTCGATCCGGGACAGGGGTTGGGCTACACCTTC,CASSLDPGQGLGYTF,.,TRBD1,TRBJ1-2,TRBV9
TGTGCCAGCACCTCCAGGGAAGCCTATAATTCACCCCTCCACTTT,CASTSREAYNSPLHF,.,.,TRBJ1-6,TRBV25-1
TGCGCCAGCAGCTTGGCGGACAGGAGTGAAGCTTTCTTT,CASSLADRSEAFF,few,TRBD1,TRBJ1-1,TRBV5-1
TGTGCCAGCGGATATGGTGGGACTAGCGGATACGAGCAGTACTTC,CASGYGGTSGYEQYF,.,TRBD2,TRBJ2-7,TRBV5-4
TGTGCCAGTAGTATAGATCTGCAGGGATTCTCTGGGGCCAACGTCCTGACTTTC,CASSIDLQGFSGANVLTF,.,.,TRBJ2-6,TRBV19
TGTGCCAGCTCACCTGCGACAGGGTATGGAAACACCATATATTTT,CASSPATGYGNTIYF,.,TRBD1,TRBJ1-3,TRBV18
TGTGCCAGCAGTGAACCCCAAGACAGGGGGGGTGAAAAACTGTTTTTT,CASSEPQDRGGEKLFF,.,TRBD1,TRBJ1-4,TRBV6-4
TGCGCCAGCAGTCTTCGGGGGGCTGTGTATAATTCACCCCTCCACTTT,CASSLRGAVYNSPLHF,.,.,TRBJ1-6,TRBV23-1
TGTGCCAGCAGCTTAGAACTAGCGGGAGGAGGCACAGATACGCAGTATTTT,CASSLELAGGGTDTQYF,once,TRBD2,TRBJ2-3,TRBV7-8
TGTGCCAGTAGTATAGGGGGCAGGGGGCCTCAGCCCCAGCATTTT,CASSIGGRGPQPQHF,.,TRBD1,TRBJ1-5,TRBV19
TGTGCCAGCAGTAGCGATAATATTAACATTCAGTACTTC,CASSSDNINIQYF,.,.,TRBJ2-4,TRBV5-5
TGTGCCAGCAGCCACCAGACGGGTGGCTACACCTTC,CASSHQTGGYTF,.,.,TRBJ1-2,TRBV7-8
TGTGCCACCAGCAGAGATGGACGGGGGAGCACTGAAGCTTTCTTT,CATSRDGRGSTEAFF,once,.,TRBJ1-1,TRBV15
TGTGCCAGCTCACCAGGAACAGGGAACACTGAAGCTTTCTTT,CASSPGTGNTEAFF,.,.,TRBJ1-1,TRBV18
TGTGCCAGCAGCAAAACTGGCTGGGACAGACCGAACACCGGGGAGCTGTTTTTT,CASSKTGWDRPNTGELFF,.,.,TRBJ2-2,TRBV21-1
TGTGCCACAGGGCTTAACGAGCAGTACTTC,CATGLNEQYF,.,.,TRBJ2-7,TRBV6-6
TGTGCCAGCAGCCCGCTCGGGAGGGTCGGGAATCAGCCCCAGCATTTT,CASSPLGRVGNQPQHF,few,.,TRBJ1-5,TRBV28
TGTGCCAGCAGCGGAGATTCACAGGGGGAGGAGACCCAGTACTTC,CASSGDSQGEETQYF,.,TRBD1,TRBJ2-5,TRBV9
TGTGCCACCTACCACCGGGACAGGGGGCTCTACGAGCAGTACTTC,CATYHRDRGLYEQYF,.,TRBD1,TRBJ2-7,TRBV27
TGTGCCAGCAGCTCCCTTGAGAAAAGCGAGCAGTACTTC,CASSSLEKSEQYF,.,.,TRBJ2-7,TRBV5-4
TGTGCCAGCAGCCCCTGGGGGACAGGGTCTACCTACGAGCAGTACTTC,CASSPWGTGSTYEQYF,.,TRBD1,TRBJ2-7,TRBV11-2
TGTGCCAGCAGCCCCGGGACAGGGGGGTCAGATACGCAGTATTTT,CASSPGTGGSDTQYF,.,TRBD1,TRBJ2-3,TRBV6-5
TGCGCCAGCAGTAACACATGGAACACTGAAGCTTTCTTT,CASSNTWNTEAFF,.,.,TRBJ1-1,TRBV10-1
TGTGCCTGGAGTTCAGGGGCCTTGAACACTGAAGCTTTCTTT,CAWSSGALNTEAFF,.,.,TRBJ1-1,TRBV30
TGTGCCAGCAGCCCCGACAGGGACTTTTTCTCTGGGGCCAACGTCCTGACTTTC,CASSPDRDFFSGANVLTF,.,.,TRBJ2-6,TRBV5-4
TGTGCCAGCAGCTTAGGCCAAGGACCCGGAGGCGGTGAGCAGTTCTTC,CASSLGQGPGGGEQFF,.,.,TRBJ2-1,TRBV7-9
TGTGCCAGCAGCCCTAATCATAATTCACCCCTCCACTTT,CASSPNHNSPLHF,.,.,TRBJ1-6,TRBV28
TGCGCCAGCAGCTTGATCCGGAGCTCCTACAATGAGCAGTTCTTC,CASSLIRSSYNEQFF,.,.,TRBJ2-1,TRBV5-1
TGTGCCAGCAGCCAGGGGACAGGTAGCAATCAGCCCCAGCATTTT,CASSQGTGSNQPQHF,.,TRBD1,TRBJ1-5,TRBV3-1/TRBV3-2
TGTGCCAGCAGTGAAGCGGGGACTGCCTCCTACGAGCAGTACTTC,CASSEAGTASYEQYF,.,.,TRBJ2-7,TRBV6-1
TGTGCCTGGAGTGAGGCGGGAGGGTCGGAAGAGCAGTTCTTC,CAWSEAGGSEEQFF,.,TRBD2,TRBJ2-1,TRBV30